The rows below give T cell receptor beta chains drawn from one sample of a study of breast tumors, draining lymph nodes, adjacent tissues. TCRdb fed the multiplex PCR reads into MiXCR, producing one record per CDR3 protein. The sample records about 12,000 distinct CDR3 sequences, around 70% being singletons. Sequenced sample: tumor-adjacent breast tissue. The receptors stem from a female donor with breast cancer. Some clones in this sample may be carry-over from other donors' samples. The CDR3 runs from the conserved cysteine through the conserved F or W.

j_call	v_call	cdr3_aa
TRBJ1-4	TRBV11-3	CASSLSGADEKLFF
TRBJ1-2	TRBV20-1	CSARGQVSYGYTF
TRBJ1-2	TRBV6-1	CASPADSVVPYGYTF
TRBJ2-7	TRBV4-1	CASSKYWDSEQYF
TRBJ2-3	TRBV20-1	CSANTAGGPADTQYF
TRBJ2-3	TRBV5-6	CASSLEAGRDTQYF
TRBJ2-5	TRBV20-1	CSAAPDRRSQQETQYF
TRBJ2-1	TRBV7-9	CASSLAGGMEFF
TRBJ2-7	TRBV20-1	CSARDHGSGVEQYF
TRBJ1-3	TRBV4-3	CASSQELRYSGNTIYF
TRBJ2-5	TRBV7-2	CASSLSLRGGRVETQYF
TRBJ2-7	TRBV28	CASSLHPLAGSGEQYF
TRBJ2-7	TRBV30	CALDRGSTYEQYF
TRBJ2-5	TRBV9	CASSVVPEETQYF
TRBJ1-5	TRBV18	CASSPDRVRQPQHF
TRBJ1-6	TRBV20-1	CSARVAVTNSPLHF
TRBJ2-7	TRBV6-1	CASSEGGGGRRFYEQYF
TRBJ2-7	TRBV7-2	CASSLGRASFEQYF
TRBJ2-3	TRBV11-2	CASSLAQTSGRGDTQYF
TRBJ2-3	TRBV7-2	CASSWGTGGGSDTQYF
TRBJ2-1	TRBV12-3/TRBV12-4	CASRPRESSYNEQFF
TRBJ2-5	TRBV30	CALGEAGGPETQYF
TRBJ2-7	TRBV27	CASSLDGPLGGYEQYF
TRBJ2-7	TRBV12-3/TRBV12-4	CASSSLWGSSYEQYF
TRBJ1-5	TRBV19	CASSIEGRQPQHF
TRBJ1-6	TRBV6-2/TRBV6-3	CASRVGIYGPLHF
TRBJ1-6	TRBV20-1	CSARGGNSPLHF
TRBJ1-4	TRBV7-2	CASSTGTGGYEKLFF
TRBJ2-7	TRBV11-2	CASSYWTGWRSYEQYF
TRBJ2-7	TRBV20-1	CSARAPPIYEQYF
TRBJ1-6	TRBV5-4	CASSRQGKYSPLHF
TRBJ2-3	TRBV6-5	CASSSSDRGRATDTQYF
TRBJ2-7	TRBV6-6	CASAWGRGFTYEQYF
TRBJ1-2	TRBV20-1	CSAPWVYGYTF
TRBJ2-1	TRBV12-5	CASGLVGVEQFF
TRBJ2-1	TRBV7-8	CASSFQGLADNEQFF
TRBJ2-1	TRBV5-8	CSQGYNEQFF
TRBJ1-6	TRBV7-3	CASSSQGSGGTLHF
TRBJ1-1	TRBV29-1	CSVSLGRNTEAFF
TRBJ2-7	TRBV29-1	CSVVTLIAGGYEQYF
TRBJ1-4	TRBV5-8	CASSLWGDSEKLFF
TRBJ1-2	TRBV7-8	CASSPSTGVDSYTF